This T cell receptor (beta chain) appears in the sequencing data of a study of T-cell memory formation after mild COVID-19. TCRdb reprocessed the 5' RACE reads via MiXCR and lists one record per CDR3 protein. Among roughly 28,000 distinct CDR3 sequences listed, around 12% were seen once. The sample holds many counts of this clonotype. The sequenced sample consisted of PBMCs or a T cell subset sorted from them (not recorded which). The clonotype was recovered from an adult woman who had mild COVID-19 (a few samples of this study predate the infection). Cell type and time point are not known.

The CDR3 reads CASSLQGASGANVLTF. CDR3 nucleotides: TGTGCCAGCAGCTTACAGGGGGCCTCTGGGGCCAACGTCCTGACTTTC. The chain is built from TRBV7-6 and TRBJ2-6; the match to TRBD1 covers 8 bases. The CDR3 covers 16 residues. V shed 2 bases, J shed 0 bases, and the junction held 0 bases outside the gene matches. Looked up from germline, CDR1 is SGHVS and CDR2 is FNYEAQ. Drawing the rest from reference TRBV7-6 and TRBJ2-6, the complete variable domain is GAGVSQSPRYKVTKRGQDVALRCDPISGHVSLYWYRQALGQGPEFLTYFNYEAQQDKSGLPNDRFSAERPEGSISTLTIQRTEQRDSAMYRCASSLQGASGANVLTFGAGSRLTVL.